The clone carrying this TCR beta chain was detected a few times. Its specificity is not known. Findings and limits, study-wide: Greatest tumor Treg TCR overlap was with tumor naive CD4+ cells. Tumor memory CD4+ T cell TCR gene usage was found to cluster with blood and lymph node memory CD4+ cells and with lymph node naive CD4+ cells.

After constant-region reverse-primer amplification, full-length variable regions underwent semi-nested PCR with Nested Universal Primer A. From the 5' RACE reads, TCRdb called clonotypes with MiXCR, one entry per CDR3 protein. Among more than 55,000 distinct CDR3 sequences, less than 25% were seen once, and the ten largest hold 2.5% to 3.5%. Tregs were sorted as CD4+CD25+CD127-/low cells. The CDR3 consists of 17 residues. Trimming stripped 6 bases from V and 0 bases from J, with 15 bases between. Sequencing was performed on tumor-infiltrating Tregs sorted from the breast tumor. This clonotype was sampled from a female donor with breast cancer. The rearrangement links TRBV12-3 or TRBV12-4 to TRBJ2-6; tentatively, D is TRBD1 (7 bases). The CDR3 is CASRLWRGLSGANVLTF. The DNA of the CDR3 is TGTGCCAGCAGACTATGGAGGGGGCTCTCTGGGGCCAACGTCCTGACTTTC.